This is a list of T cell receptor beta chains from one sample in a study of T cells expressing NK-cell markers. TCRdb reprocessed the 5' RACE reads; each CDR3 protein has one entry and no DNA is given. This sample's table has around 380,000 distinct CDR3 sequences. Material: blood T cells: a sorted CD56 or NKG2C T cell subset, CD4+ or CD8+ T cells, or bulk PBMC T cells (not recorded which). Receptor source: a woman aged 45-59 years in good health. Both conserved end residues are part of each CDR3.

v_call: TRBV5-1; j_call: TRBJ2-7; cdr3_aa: CASSLASGRVYEQYF
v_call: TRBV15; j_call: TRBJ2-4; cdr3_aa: CATSRDRGRARESSIQYF
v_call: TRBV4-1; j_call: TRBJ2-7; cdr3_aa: CASSYHTDSTYEQYF
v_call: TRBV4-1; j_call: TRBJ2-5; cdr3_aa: CASSQEGGSTQETQYF
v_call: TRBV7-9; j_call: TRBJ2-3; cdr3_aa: CASSKLGGTSTDTQYF
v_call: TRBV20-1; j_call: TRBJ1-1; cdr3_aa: CSARVLDRGDYTEAFF
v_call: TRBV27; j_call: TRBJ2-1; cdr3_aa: CASRMGYEQFF
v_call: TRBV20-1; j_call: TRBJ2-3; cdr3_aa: CSAIGRRESVTDTQYF
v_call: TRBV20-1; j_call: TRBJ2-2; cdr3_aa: CSARDRSGSFPGELFF
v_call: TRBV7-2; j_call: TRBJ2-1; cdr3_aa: CASSLVPRGQWNEQFF
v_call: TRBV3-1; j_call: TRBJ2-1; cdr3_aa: CASSQGTKGTPDWTYEQFF
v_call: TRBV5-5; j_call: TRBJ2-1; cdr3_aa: CASSLFVGRSSYNEQFF
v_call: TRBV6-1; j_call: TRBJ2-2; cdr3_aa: CASRAPGTDTGELFF
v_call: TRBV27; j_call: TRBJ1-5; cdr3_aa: CASSPGLVSNQPQHF
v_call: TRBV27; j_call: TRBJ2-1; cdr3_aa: CASSSDQRVDSYNEQFF
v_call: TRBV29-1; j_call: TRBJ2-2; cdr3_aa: CSGASGYTGELFF
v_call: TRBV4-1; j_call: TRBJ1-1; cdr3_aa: CASSHPPNTEAFF
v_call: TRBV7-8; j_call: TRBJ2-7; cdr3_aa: CASSIGGGQGAYEQYF